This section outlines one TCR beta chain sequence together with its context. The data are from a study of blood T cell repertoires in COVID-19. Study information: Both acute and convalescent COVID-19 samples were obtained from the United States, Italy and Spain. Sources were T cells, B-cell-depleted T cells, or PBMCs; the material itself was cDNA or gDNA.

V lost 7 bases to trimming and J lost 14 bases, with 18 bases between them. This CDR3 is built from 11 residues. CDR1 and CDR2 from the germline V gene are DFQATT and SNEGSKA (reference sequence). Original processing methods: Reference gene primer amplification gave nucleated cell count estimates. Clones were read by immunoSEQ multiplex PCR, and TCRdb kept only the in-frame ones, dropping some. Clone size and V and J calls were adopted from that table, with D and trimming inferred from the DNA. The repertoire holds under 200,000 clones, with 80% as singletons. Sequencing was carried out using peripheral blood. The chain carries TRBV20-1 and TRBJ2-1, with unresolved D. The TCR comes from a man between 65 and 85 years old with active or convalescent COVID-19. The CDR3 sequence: CSVPTLSRKFF. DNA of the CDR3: TGCAGTGTCCCGACTCTAAGTCGGAAGTTCTTC.